The rows below give T cell receptor beta chains drawn from one sample of a study of blood T cell repertoires in COVID-19. Assay used: immunoSEQ multiplex PCR; TCRdb lists only in-frame clones, some missing. The repertoire holds a few hundred thousand clones, around 91% seen once, with around a tenth in the top ten. Sequenced: PBMCs or T cells enriched from blood (not recorded which). The receptors here all came from a woman aged 40-49 years who had recovered from COVID-19. CDR3s include the opening cysteine and the closing phenylalanine or tryptophan. Each record gives: V gene, J gene, clone size, D gene, CDR3 DNA, CDR3 protein. A D gene is named only where the DNA matches it firmly. For some rows the clone size is stated as once, few or many, or as a class when expanded; others skip it.

v_call: TRBV5-1
j_call: TRBJ2-1
clone_size: NA
d_call: NA
cdr3_nt: TGCGCCAGCAACGGAGAATTAGCATCCTACAATGAGCAGTTCTTC
cdr3_aa: CASNGELASYNEQFF

v_call: TRBV6-2/TRBV6-3
j_call: TRBJ2-7
clone_size: NA
d_call: NA
cdr3_nt: TGTGCCAGCAGTTACAGGGGTGCCGAGCAGTACTTC
cdr3_aa: CASSYRGAEQYF

v_call: TRBV13
j_call: TRBJ1-2
clone_size: NA
d_call: TRBD1
cdr3_nt: TGTGCCAGCAGCCCCGGACAGGGCCACTATGGCTACACCTTC
cdr3_aa: CASSPGQGHYGYTF

v_call: TRBV6-2/TRBV6-3
j_call: TRBJ2-7
clone_size: NA
d_call: TRBD2
cdr3_nt: TGTGCCAGCTGCCGCAGTAGCGGGAACTACGAGCAGTACTTC
cdr3_aa: CASCRSSGNYEQYF

v_call: TRBV11-1
j_call: TRBJ2-5
clone_size: NA
d_call: NA
cdr3_nt: TGTGCCAGCTCGCGGGTTATCCAAGAGACCCAGTACTTC
cdr3_aa: CASSRVIQETQYF

v_call: TRBV6-1
j_call: TRBJ1-2
clone_size: NA
d_call: NA
cdr3_nt: TGTGCCAGCAGCGAAGCCCAGGGGAGGGGTGGCTACACCTTC
cdr3_aa: CASSEAQGRGGYTF

v_call: TRBV7-3
j_call: TRBJ2-1
clone_size: NA
d_call: NA
cdr3_nt: TGTGCCAGCAGCTTAGAACTCGGGAACAATGAGCAGTTCTTC
cdr3_aa: CASSLELGNNEQFF

v_call: TRBV5-1
j_call: TRBJ2-3
clone_size: NA
d_call: TRBD2
cdr3_nt: TGCGCCAGCAGCTTGGTAGCGGGGGGGATCACAGATACGCAGTATTTT
cdr3_aa: CASSLVAGGITDTQYF

v_call: TRBV4-3
j_call: TRBJ2-6
clone_size: NA
d_call: TRBD2
cdr3_nt: TGCGCCAGCGGGTTAGCGGGCCACGGGGCCTCTGGGGCCAACGTCCTGACTTTC
cdr3_aa: CASGLAGHGASGANVLTF

v_call: TRBV7-3
j_call: TRBJ1-1
clone_size: NA
d_call: TRBD1
cdr3_nt: TGTGCCAGCAGCTTAAGGGCACAGGGGCCGCCCACTGAAGCTTTCTTT
cdr3_aa: CASSLRAQGPPTEAFF

v_call: TRBV29-1
j_call: TRBJ2-7
clone_size: NA
d_call: NA
cdr3_nt: TGCAGCGCCGTACAGAGAAGCTCCTACGAGCAGTACTTC
cdr3_aa: CSAVQRSSYEQYF

v_call: TRBV27
j_call: TRBJ1-1
clone_size: NA
d_call: NA
cdr3_nt: TGTGCCAGCAGGAAGGACAGAGGCACTGAAGCTTTCTTT
cdr3_aa: CASRKDRGTEAFF

v_call: TRBV19
j_call: TRBJ2-3
clone_size: few
d_call: TRBD1
cdr3_nt: TGTGCCAGTAGTATATCAGGACAGGGTTTAGATACGCAGTATTTT
cdr3_aa: CASSISGQGLDTQYF

v_call: TRBV4-3
j_call: TRBJ1-2
clone_size: once
d_call: TRBD1
cdr3_nt: TGCGCCAGCAGCCAAGATCTGCTTTGGATAGGGGGCCTCCTCTATGGCTACACCTTC
cdr3_aa: CASSQDLLWIGGLLYGYTF

v_call: TRBV4-3
j_call: TRBJ1-2
clone_size: NA
d_call: NA
cdr3_nt: TGCGCCAGCAGCCAAGGCAGGGTAAATGGCTACACCTTC
cdr3_aa: CASSQGRVNGYTF

v_call: TRBV5-4
j_call: TRBJ1-2
clone_size: NA
d_call: TRBD1
cdr3_nt: TGTGCCAGCACCGCAGGGGGCCCCTATGGCTACACCTTC
cdr3_aa: CASTAGGPYGYTF

v_call: TRBV9
j_call: TRBJ1-1
clone_size: NA
d_call: NA
cdr3_nt: TGTGCCAGCAGCGTAGGTGGTACAGGGACCACTGAAGCTTTCTTT
cdr3_aa: CASSVGGTGTTEAFF

v_call: TRBV11-3
j_call: TRBJ2-1
clone_size: NA
d_call: TRBD2
cdr3_nt: TGTGCCAGCAGCTTGACTAGCGGGAGTGATGAGCAGTTCTTC
cdr3_aa: CASSLTSGSDEQFF

v_call: TRBV6-1
j_call: TRBJ1-1
clone_size: NA
d_call: NA
cdr3_nt: TGTGCCAGCAGTGAACTCGTCAGGGCTTTCTTT
cdr3_aa: CASSELVRAFF

v_call: TRBV3-1/TRBV3-2
j_call: TRBJ1-4
clone_size: NA
d_call: NA
cdr3_nt: TGTGCCAGCAGCCCTCACCGGGAGGCGGGGAATGAAAAACTGTTTTTT
cdr3_aa: CASSPHREAGNEKLFF

v_call: TRBV5-1
j_call: TRBJ2-1
clone_size: NA
d_call: NA
cdr3_nt: TGCGCCAGCAGTTGGGCAGGGCAGAATGAGCAGTTCTTC
cdr3_aa: CASSWAGQNEQFF

v_call: TRBV28
j_call: TRBJ1-4
clone_size: NA
d_call: TRBD1
cdr3_nt: TGTGCCAGCAGTTCCCTTGGGACAGATGAAAAACTGTTTTTT
cdr3_aa: CASSSLGTDEKLFF

v_call: TRBV18
j_call: TRBJ1-2
clone_size: NA
d_call: TRBD1
cdr3_nt: TGTGCCAGCCTCGACAGGGGAGAAGGCTACACCTTC
cdr3_aa: CASLDRGEGYTF

v_call: TRBV18
j_call: TRBJ1-3
clone_size: once
d_call: NA
cdr3_nt: TGTGCCAGCTCACCGACCCGGGAAACTGGAAACACCATATATTTT
cdr3_aa: CASSPTRETGNTIYF

v_call: TRBV29-1
j_call: TRBJ1-1
clone_size: few
d_call: NA
cdr3_nt: TGCAGCGTTGAAAGGGACTCGAACACTGAAGCTTTCTTT
cdr3_aa: CSVERDSNTEAFF

v_call: TRBV4-1
j_call: TRBJ1-1
clone_size: NA
d_call: NA
cdr3_nt: TGCGCCAGCAGCCACCTGACAGGGAACACTGAAGCTTTCTTT
cdr3_aa: CASSHLTGNTEAFF

v_call: TRBV13
j_call: TRBJ2-7
clone_size: NA
d_call: TRBD1
cdr3_nt: TGTGCCAGCAGCTTGAGCGGACAGGAAGACTACGAGCAGTACTTC
cdr3_aa: CASSLSGQEDYEQYF

v_call: TRBV19
j_call: TRBJ2-1
clone_size: NA
d_call: TRBD2
cdr3_nt: TGTGCCAGTAAGGGGACTAGCGGGGGATACAATGAGCAGTTCTTC
cdr3_aa: CASKGTSGGYNEQFF

v_call: TRBV30
j_call: TRBJ1-1
clone_size: NA
d_call: NA
cdr3_nt: TGTGCCTGGAGGCTGAGCCTCCGTAGCACTGAAGCTTTCTTT
cdr3_aa: CAWRLSLRSTEAFF

v_call: TRBV7-3
j_call: TRBJ2-2
clone_size: NA
d_call: NA
cdr3_nt: TGTGCCAGCAGCTTAACCGCCGGCAGGGGCCAGGGGGAGCTGTTTTTT
cdr3_aa: CASSLTAGRGQGELFF

v_call: TRBV10-3
j_call: TRBJ2-7
clone_size: NA
d_call: NA
cdr3_nt: TGTGCCATCAGTGAGTCGAGTTACGAGCAGTACTTC
cdr3_aa: CAISESSYEQYF

v_call: TRBV6-1
j_call: TRBJ2-1
clone_size: once
d_call: NA
cdr3_nt: TGTGCCAGCAGTGAATTTGGCGACAGAAGCTCCTACAATGAGCAGTTCTTC
cdr3_aa: CASSEFGDRSSYNEQFF

v_call: TRBV10-3
j_call: TRBJ2-7
clone_size: NA
d_call: NA
cdr3_nt: TGTGCCACTCACCGGGACAACTCCTACGAGCAGTACTTC
cdr3_aa: CATHRDNSYEQYF

v_call: TRBV30
j_call: TRBJ2-7
clone_size: NA
d_call: TRBD1
cdr3_nt: TGTGCCTGGAAGGGGACAGCTAAGCAGTACTTC
cdr3_aa: CAWKGTAKQYF

v_call: TRBV7-2
j_call: TRBJ2-1
clone_size: NA
d_call: NA
cdr3_nt: TGTGCCAGCAGCGACTCAGTAGCTGCTGAGCAGTTCTTC
cdr3_aa: CASSDSVAAEQFF

v_call: TRBV30
j_call: TRBJ1-4
clone_size: once
d_call: TRBD1
cdr3_nt: TGTGCCTGGGGCGCCGGGACAGGGGGTGAAAAACTGTTTTTT
cdr3_aa: CAWGAGTGGEKLFF

v_call: TRBV5-1
j_call: TRBJ1-4
clone_size: few
d_call: TRBD1
cdr3_nt: TGCGCCAGCAGCCTGGGGGGACAGTCTAATGAAAAACTGTTTTTT
cdr3_aa: CASSLGGQSNEKLFF

v_call: TRBV2
j_call: TRBJ2-2
clone_size: once
d_call: NA
cdr3_nt: TGTGCCAGCAGTGAATGGCAGGGAAATACCGGGGAGCTGTTTTTT
cdr3_aa: CASSEWQGNTGELFF

v_call: TRBV19
j_call: TRBJ2-1
clone_size: NA
d_call: TRBD2
cdr3_nt: TGTGCCAGTAGTAGTAAACTGGGATGGGGACTAGCGGGAGGCCAGGGGGAGAATGAGCAGTTCTTC
cdr3_aa: CASSSKLGWGLAGGQGENEQFF

v_call: TRBV3-1/TRBV3-2
j_call: TRBJ1-2
clone_size: once
d_call: NA
cdr3_nt: TGTGCCAGCAGCCAAGGGACAGAGGGCGTCTATGGCTACACCTTC
cdr3_aa: CASSQGTEGVYGYTF

v_call: TRBV18
j_call: TRBJ2-7
clone_size: few
d_call: NA
cdr3_nt: TGTGCCAGCTCACCCACCGGGACACAGTACGAGCAGTACTTC
cdr3_aa: CASSPTGTQYEQYF

v_call: TRBV5-4
j_call: TRBJ2-1
clone_size: NA
d_call: TRBD2
cdr3_nt: TGTGCCAGCAGCTTGGAAGAGCGGGAGGTGGACAATGAGCAGTTCTTC
cdr3_aa: CASSLEEREVDNEQFF

v_call: TRBV18
j_call: TRBJ1-1
clone_size: NA
d_call: NA
cdr3_nt: TGTGCCACCTTCAAGGGGGGGGAGACTGAAGCTTTCTTT
cdr3_aa: CATFKGGETEAFF

v_call: TRBV28
j_call: TRBJ1-2
clone_size: NA
d_call: TRBD1
cdr3_nt: TGTGCCAGCACCGGACAGGCCGGTAACTATGGCTACACCTTC
cdr3_aa: CASTGQAGNYGYTF